Listed here are 25 T cell receptor beta chains from one sample, sequenced in a study of human thymus T cells. During corrective heart surgery, resections were taken, and the thymus tissue came from them. The table came from immunoSEQ multiplex PCR; TCRdb's copy has only in-frame clones and leaves some out. The repertoire holds roughly 130,000 clones, with 90% to 95% as singletons. The sequencing input was thymus tissue. Receptors originate from a boy under three years old with a congenital heart defect but otherwise immunologically healthy.

The CDR3 nucleotides read TGTGCCAGCAGTGAATCGGGGGGGAACTCCTACGAGCAGTACTTC. Amino acid sequence: CASSESGGNSYEQYF. This chain connects TRBV2 to TRBJ2-7; 8 nucleotides match TRBD2. Germline CDR1 and CDR2: SNHLY and FYNNEI. V dropped 2 bases and J dropped 0; count of bases not matched to a gene: 3. This CDR3 contains 15 residues.

The chain carries TRBV2 and TRBJ2-1; 9 bases align to TRBD2. The germline gives CDR1 SNHLY, CDR2 FYNNEI. The ends lost 6 bases at V and 15 bases at J; junction bases unmatched: 9. The CDR3 extends over 12 amino acids. CDR3 nucleotides: TGTGCCAGCAGCCCGGGGCCAGCGGGGGGGTTCTTC. Protein sequence: CASSPGPAGGFF. The entire variable domain, with the rest obtained from reference TRBV2 and TRBJ2-1, is as follows: EPEVTQTPSHQVTQMGQEVILRCVPISNHLYFYWYRQILGQKVEFLVSFYNNEISEKSEIFDDQFSVERPDGSNFTLKIRSTKLEDSAMYFCASSPGPAGGFFGPGTRLTVL.

The chain uses TRBV28 and TRBJ1-5; D uncertain. Germline V gene data show CDR1 as MDHEN and CDR2 as SYDVKM. V was pared by 2 bases and J by 0 bases, with 14 bases between. This CDR3 is 17 amino acids long. The CDR3 spells CASSLPHFHNSNQPQHF. The CDR3 region has the DNA TGTGCCAGCAGTTTACCTCACTTTCATAATAGCAATCAGCCCCAGCATTTT.

CDR3 sequence reads: CASSFMTGGDYEQYF. Written as DNA, the CDR3 is TGTGCCAGCAGTTTCATGACAGGGGGCGACTACGAGCAGTACTTC. This chain uses TRBV27 with TRBJ2-7, with TRBD1 matching 10 bases. Trimming took 3 bases from V and 3 from J; bases not matched to a gene: 5. Germline V gene lookup returns CDR1 MNHEY and CDR2 SMNVEV (reference sequence). CDR3 length: 15 amino acids.

This chain joins TRBV5-1 and TRBJ2-5, with 10 nucleotides matching TRBD2. V trimming: 0 bases; J trimming: 7 bases; junction bases outside the gene matches: 3. Germline assignment: CDR1 SGHRS and CDR2 YFSETQ. CDR3 length equals 14 residues. The CDR3: CASSLGVAGGTQYF. As DNA, the CDR3 is TGCGCCAGCAGCTTGGGAGTAGCGGGGGGGACCCAGTACTTC.

The V call is TRBV6-1, the J call TRBJ1-2, with D maybe TRBD1 (5 bases). This CDR3 comprises 15 residues. CDR1 and CDR2 (germline): MNHNS, SASEGT. Trimming took off 6 bases at V and 0 bases at J, with 14 bases between the two ends. The CDR3 protein is CASREKGRTNYGYTF. The DNA for the CDR3 is TGTGCCAGCAGGGAGAAGGGGCGGACTAACTATGGCTACACCTTC.

The rearrangement links TRBV5-1 to TRBJ2-2; D may be TRBD2 (5 bases). The germline gives CDR1 SGHRS, CDR2 YFSETQ. This CDR3 has 14 amino acids. Here the CDR3 reads CATSSGKNTGELFF. Here the CDR3 DNA reads TGCGCAACCTCCTCGGGGAAAAACACCGGGGAGCTGTTTTTT.

Here the CDR3 reads CASRDRGRSYTF. CDR3 nucleotide sequence: TGTGCCAGCAGAGACAGGGGGCGTAGCTACACCTTC. The rearrangement links TRBV2 to TRBJ1-2, with 10 bases identical to TRBD1. The ends lost 6 bases at V and 9 bases at J; junction bases unmatched: 4. Germline CDR1 SNHLY, CDR2 FYNNEI. There are 12 residues in the CDR3.

CDR3 sequence (DNA): TGTGCCACCACCCCACTAGCCCCCTTTTATTCCTCCTACGAGCAGTACTTC. Its protein is CATTPLAPFYSSYEQYF. This chain joins TRBV7-2 and TRBJ2-7; D is possibly TRBD2 (6 bases). V was shortened by 10 bases and J by 0 bases, with 25 bases between the two germline ends. CDR1 and CDR2 (germline): SGHTA, FQGNSA. The CDR3 sequence is 17 residues long.

This clone has just a few counts. The chain has TRBV19 and TRBJ2-5, with D perhaps matching TRBD1 (6 bases). This CDR3 region has 14 residues. V was trimmed by 3 bases and J by 4 bases, leaving 12 bases between them. The germline gives CDR1 LNHDA, CDR2 SQIVND (reference sequence). The CDR3 bases are TGTGCCAGTAGTATGGGTGGGGGCAGAGAGACCCAGTACTTC. Protein sequence: CASSMGGGRETQYF.

The J gene is TRBJ1-1, the V gene TRBV28; D remains ambiguous. Trimming cost V 1 base and J 5 bases, with 8 bases left between them. The germline gives CDR1 MDHEN, CDR2 SYDVKM. The CDR3 length is 13 residues. The DNA of the CDR3 is TGTGCCAGCAGTTTATTTGGAGGAACTGAAGCTTTCTTT. Residues: CASSLFGGTEAFF.

This clone was recorded once. The chain carries TRBV5-1 and TRBJ1-5; possibly TRBD1 for D (5 bases). V was clipped by 7 bases and J by 11 bases, with 10 bases between them. CDR1 and CDR2 from the germline V gene are SGHRS and YFSETQ. This CDR3 contains 10 residues. This CDR3 is CASPRGSQHF. The DNA for the CDR3 is TGCGCCAGCCCGCGGGGGTCCCAGCATTTT.

The V gene is TRBV28, the J gene TRBJ2-4; D gene unclear. The CDR3 length is 17 residues. V gave up 6 bases and J gave up 0 bases, with 18 bases separating them. Germline V gene sequence: CDR1 MDHEN, CDR2 SYDVKM. CDR3 loop: CASRPRIPKGAKNIQYF. As DNA, the CDR3 is TGTGCCAGCAGACCCCGAATACCTAAGGGAGCCAAAAACATTCAGTACTTC.

The chain couples TRBV19 to TRBJ2-3, with TRBD1 identical over 10 bases. The CDR3 sequence is 15 residues long. With V trimmed by 4 bases and J by 3 bases, 4 bases remained unmatched. Germline V gene lookup returns CDR1 LNHDA and CDR2 SQIVND (reference sequence). CDR3 sequence reads: CASSKDRGLTDTQYF. CDR3 DNA sequence: TGTGCCAGTAGTAAAGACAGGGGGCTGACAGATACGCAGTATTTT. Supplemented by reference TRBV19 and TRBJ2-3, the full variable domain reads DGGITQSPKYLFRKEGQNVTLSCEQNLNHDAMYWYRQDPGQGLRLIYYSQIVNDFQKGDIAEGYSVSREKKESFPLTVTSAQKNPTAFYLCASSKDRGLTDTQYFGPGTRLTVL.

This rearrangement joins TRBV11-2 to TRBJ1-1; D is ambiguous. The V and J ends lost 1 base and 5 bases respectively, with 2 bases between them. The CDR3 totals 11 residues. The V gene's germline CDR1 is SGHAT and CDR2 FQNNGV. The DNA for the CDR3 is TGTGCCAGCAGCTTAGCTACTGAAGCTTTCTTT. Encoded protein: CASSLATEAFF.

The J gene is TRBJ1-1, the V gene TRBV5-6; 10 bases align to TRBD1. Germline V gene data show CDR1 as SGHDT and CDR2 as YYEEEE. Germline trimming cut 5 bases from V and 2 bases from J; bases unmatched to any gene: 9. The CDR3 has 16 residues. CDR3 coding DNA: TGTGCCAGCAGGCCCCGGGACAGGGGCGGAAACACTGAAGCTTTCTTT. It translates to CASRPRDRGGNTEAFF.

The chain recombines TRBV9 with TRBJ2-1; TRBD2 agrees at 9 bases. The CDR3 has 13 residues. Germline assignment: CDR1 SGDLS and CDR2 YYNGEE. V dropped 4 bases and J dropped 13; count of bases not matched to a gene: 9. CDR3 coding DNA: TGTGCCAGCAGCTTCGGGACTAGCCCACCCCAGTTCTTC. This sequence encodes CASSFGTSPPQFF.

The gene calls are TRBV19 and TRBJ2-5; D is ambiguous. The V end was cut by 6 bases, the J end by 1 base, with 9 bases between. The CDR3 runs 13 residues. Germline loops: CDR1 LNHDA, CDR2 SQIVND (reference sequence). The CDR3 spells CASRVRPQETQYF. The CDR3 nucleotides read TGTGCCAGTAGAGTGCGGCCCCAAGAGACCCAGTACTTC.

The chain recombines TRBV4-3 with TRBJ2-7; a weak D match, TRBD2 (5 bases). V lost 0 bases and J 0 bases, leaving 18 bases between the germline ends. This CDR3 contains 18 residues. Germline-derived CDR1 and CDR2 are LGHNA and YSLEER. The CDR3, as DNA: TGCGCCAGCAGCCAAGATCTGGCCAGCGGACGGCTCTCCTACGAGCAGTACTTC. Translated, it gives CASSQDLASGRLSYEQYF.

V is TRBV30 and J is TRBJ1-1; the D is unclear. Germline V gives CDR1 GTSNPN, CDR2 SVGIG (reference sequence). This CDR3 spans 12 amino acids. V lost 4 bases and J 0 bases, leaving 6 bases between the germline ends. Here the CDR3 reads CAWNTMNTEAFF. The CDR3, as DNA: TGTGCCTGGAACACGATGAACACTGAAGCTTTCTTT.

In this sample, this clone turned up once. V is TRBV10-3 and J is TRBJ1-6; the match to TRBD1 covers 8 bases. From germline, CDR1 is ENHRY and CDR2 SYGVKD. V lost 6 bases, J lost 7 bases, and 5 bases stayed unmatched. The CDR3 length is 14 residues. Written as DNA, the CDR3 is TGTGCCATCAGCTCAGGGGGCAGGAATTCACCCCTCCACTTT. It translates to CAISSGGRNSPLHF.

The J gene is TRBJ2-7, the V gene TRBV27; D remains ambiguous. Per the germline V gene, CDR1 is MNHEY and CDR2 is SMNVEV (reference sequence). This CDR3 comprises 11 residues. V was pared by 5 bases and J by 2 bases, with 4 bases between. The CDR3 region is CASSVAYEQYF. The CDR3 DNA reads as TGTGCCAGCAGTGTAGCCTACGAGCAGTACTTC.

The chain recombines TRBV28 with TRBJ1-2; D ambiguous. CDR1 MDHEN and CDR2 SYDVKM come from the germline V gene. Trimming left V 5 bases short and J 4 bases short, with 14 bases between. This CDR3 spans 14 amino acids. CDR3 sequence reads: CASSPGERSYGYTF. CDR3 DNA sequence: TGTGCCAGCAGTCCAGGAGAGAGGAGCTATGGCTACACCTTC.

This clone appeared once. This chain joins TRBV5-1 and TRBJ2-1; 8 positions agree with TRBD2. CDR1 is SGHRS, CDR2 YFSETQ, per germline. The CDR3 is 15 amino acids. V gave up 1 base and J gave up 3 bases; unmatched junction bases: 3. The CDR3 here is CASSLPAGVYNEQFF. The CDR3 nucleotides read TGCGCCAGCAGCTTGCCAGCGGGGGTCTACAATGAGCAGTTCTTC.

The gene calls are TRBV28 and TRBJ2-5, with unresolved D. This CDR3 has 12 amino acids. Germline V CDR1 and CDR2: MDHEN, SYDVKM. Trimming cost V 4 bases and J 1 base, with 4 bases left between them. Here the CDR3 reads CASSSGQETQYF. The CDR3 nucleotides are TGTGCCAGCAGTTCCGGCCAAGAGACCCAGTACTTC.